Listed here are 12 T cell receptor beta chains from one sample, sequenced in a study of blood T cells in healthy people across ages. Through a sample-barcoded 5' primer and a J-beta primer mix, a second PCR was run for roughly 6 to 11 cycles. TCRdb processed the 5' RACE reads anew with MiXCR; each CDR3 protein has one entry. Of hundreds of thousands of distinct CDR3 sequences in the sample, 25% to 35% were seen once. What was sequenced was blood. These receptors all stem from a woman aged 80 or over in good health.

The table lists this clonotype with a few counts. The chain has TRBV12-3 or TRBV12-4 and TRBJ1-2; 7 positions match TRBD1. V lost 1 base and J lost 12; bases outside the gene matches: 5. CDR3 length: 12 residues. CDR3 sequence: CASSLDTGVNTF. CDR3 bases: TGTGCCAGCAGTTTAGACACAGGGGTCAACACCTTC.

About this clonotype itself: One end of the junction varies from germline; a read error may be responsible. This chain links TRBV6-4 with TRBJ1-6; no reliable D call. Germline V lookup: CDR1 MRHNA, CDR2 SNTAGT. The CDR3 covers 15 residues. The DNA for the CDR3 is TGTGCCAGCAGTGAAGCAGGCTCCTATAATTCACCCCCCCACTTT. Amino acid sequence: CASSEAGSYNSPPHF.

In this sample, this clonotype turned up many times. CDR3 coding DNA: TGCAGTGCTCCGGCCCGGGGGACCAACGAGCGTACGCAGTATTTT. It yields the protein CSAPARGTNERTQYF. The V gene is TRBV20-1, the J gene TRBJ2-3; TRBD2 might be the D (6 bases). Looked up from germline, CDR1 is DFQATT and CDR2 is SNEGSKA (reference sequence). The CDR3 length is 15 residues. V was trimmed by 5 bases and J by 8 bases, leaving 23 bases between them.

Many counts were recorded for this clonotype. The chain recombines TRBV14 with TRBJ2-5; D remains unclear. The V end was cut by 2 bases, the J end by 3 bases, with 4 bases between. This CDR3 region has 12 residues. Looked up from germline, CDR1 is SGHDN and CDR2 is FVKESK. The CDR3 region is CASSQREETQYF. The DNA of the CDR3 is TGTGCCAGCAGCCAACGGGAAGAGACCCAGTACTTC. The full variable domain, rest sourced from reference TRBV14 and TRBJ2-5, is EAGVTQFPSHSVIEKGQTVTLRCDPISGHDNLYWYRRVMGKEIKFLLHFVKESKQDESGMPNNRFLAERTGGTYSTLKVQPAELEDSGVYFCASSQREETQYFGPGTRLLVL.

At least ten counts were recorded for this clonotype. The chain employs TRBV29-1 and TRBJ1-2; no reliable D call. V lost 1 base and J lost 2, with 8 bases in between. Germline CDR1 reads SQVTM; CDR2 reads ANQGSEA. This CDR3 has 13 residues. The CDR3, as DNA: TGCAGCGTTGAAGTCCAAGCGAACTATGGCTACACCTTC. Protein sequence: CSVEVQANYGYTF.

Worth noting for this clonotype: A read error may be the cause here, since a much bigger clone is one base away. The chain links TRBV7-9 to TRBJ2-1, with D unclear. V gave up 0 bases and J gave up 5 bases, with 5 bases separating them. Germline CDR1 reads SEHNR; CDR2 reads FQNEAQ (reference sequence). The CDR3 spans 13 residues. The DNA of the CDR3 is TGTGCCAGCAGCTTAGCGCTTAACAATGAGCAGTTCTTC. Translated, it gives CASSLALNNEQFF.

This clonotype showed up many times. The rearrangement uses TRBV6-2 or TRBV6-3 and TRBJ2-3; 9 bases are shared with TRBD1. V lost 5 bases to trimming and J lost 1 base; unmatched junction nucleotides: 1. Germline loops: CDR1 MNHEY, CDR2 SVGEGT. CDR3 length: 14 amino acids. This chain's CDR3 is CASSDRGGTDTQYF. CDR3 in DNA: TGTGCCAGCAGTGACAGGGGGGGCACAGATACGCAGTATTTT.

The chain combines TRBV7-6 with TRBJ2-5; 9 nucleotides align to TRBD1. Germline CDR1 SGHVS, CDR2 FNYEAQ. The CDR3 runs 16 residues. Trimming removed 0 bases from V and 11 bases from J; junction bases left unmatched: 13. The CDR3 region is CASSLARTGAGNEQYF. The CDR3 DNA reads TGTGCCAGCAGCTTAGCGAGGACAGGGGCGGGGAATGAGCAGTACTTC. Based on the CDR3 plus reference TRBV7-6 and TRBJ2-5, the full variable domain is GAGVSQSPRYKVTKRGQDVALRCDPISGHVSLYWYRQALGQGPEFLTYFNYEAQQDKSGLPNDRFSAERPEGSISTLTIQRTEQRDSAMYRCASSLARTGAGNEQYFGPGTRLLVL.

The sample holds many counts of this clonotype. V and J are TRBV3-1 and TRBJ1-2; D unresolved. V was cut by 7 bases and J by 1 base, with 19 bases left in between. Germline V gives CDR1 LGHDT, CDR2 YNNKEL (reference sequence). There are 16 residues in the CDR3. The CDR3: CASTLSTLRDNYGYTF. The DNA of the CDR3 is TGTGCCAGCACACTGAGCACCCTACGGGATAACTATGGCTACACCTTC.

This clonotype has a handful of counts. The V and J genes are TRBV5-4 and TRBJ2-1; 11 bases are a match to TRBD2. Looked up from germline, CDR1 is SGHNT and CDR2 is YYREEE (reference sequence). The ends lost 0 bases at V and 9 bases at J; junction bases unmatched: 8. The CDR3 has 16 amino acids. The CDR3 loop reads CASSLEVSGGAGEQFF. The CDR3 coding sequence is TGTGCCAGCAGCTTGGAGGTTAGCGGGGGGGCCGGTGAGCAGTTCTTC.

The table lists this clonotype with many counts. The chain employs TRBV3-1 and TRBJ2-7, with D hard to call. V was pared by 1 base and J by 4 bases, with 14 bases between. This CDR3 comprises 15 residues. Germline CDR1 LGHDT, CDR2 YNNKEL (reference sequence). CDR3 DNA: TGTGCCAGCAGCCAAGCGGCTGGCGTAGTTTACGAGCAGTACTTC. Translation gives CASSQAAGVVYEQYF.

This clonotype was found a few times. The rearrangement links TRBV9 to TRBJ2-3; D unclear. Trimming took 4 bases from V and 0 from J, leaving 9 bases between them. The V gene's germline CDR1 is SGDLS and CDR2 YYNGEE. CDR3 length equals 14 residues. CDR3 coding DNA: TGTGCCAGCAGCCCCTTCGGAAGCACAGATACGCAGTATTTT. Translated: CASSPFGSTDTQYF.